These 7 T cell receptor beta chains were all obtained from the same sample, sequenced in a study of Graves' ophthalmopathy and Graves' hyperthyroidism. Beta-chain TCR CDR3 regions were amplified from RNA transcripts. An initial RT-PCR round employing HTBI primers preceded a second-round multiplex PCR. Using its own MiXCR run on the multiplex PCR reads, TCRdb lists one record per CDR3 protein. The sample consists of hundreds of thousands of distinct CDR3 sequences, about 38% of them appearing once. Source material: peripheral blood. The origin of the receptors is an adult man with Graves' ophthalmopathy.

This clonotype was seen repeatedly, ten times or more. CDR3 amino acids: CAISGRLGLANEQYF. CDR3 DNA: TGTGCCATCAGTGGCAGACTGGGGCTAGCCAACGAGCAGTACTTC. The rearrangement joins TRBV10-3 to TRBJ2-7, with D perhaps matching TRBD1 or TRBD2 (5 bases each). The germline V gene encodes CDR1 ENHRY and CDR2 SYGVKD. The CDR3 runs 15 residues. V lost 4 bases, J lost 5 bases, and 18 bases lay in between.

The V and J genes are TRBV20-1 and TRBJ1-2; D uncertain. The CDR3 extends over 16 amino acids. Per the germline V gene, CDR1 is DFQATT and CDR2 is SNEGSKA (reference sequence). V was shortened by 0 bases and J by 5 bases, with 19 bases between the two germline ends. CDR3 in amino acids: CSARDAGLAGYYGYTF. The CDR3 DNA reads TGCAGTGCTAGAGATGCCGGACTAGCGGGGTATTATGGCTACACCTTC.

This clonotype was observed a handful of times. This chain joins TRBV6-2 or TRBV6-3 and TRBJ2-2; no clear D. The CDR3 extends over 13 amino acids. Germline V gene lookup returns CDR1 MNHEY and CDR2 SVGEGT. The V and J ends lost 2 bases and 7 bases respectively, with 8 bases between them. CDR3 loop: CASSYTVGGELFF. The CDR3 nucleotides read TGTGCCAGCAGTTACACGGTGGGCGGGGAGCTGTTTTTT.

This clonotype was detected only a few times. Relative to the germline gene, one junction end is altered; a read error may explain this. The V and J genes are TRBV10-3 and TRBJ2-7, with D unresolved. The length of the CDR3 is 13 residues. Per germline, CDR1 ENHRY and CDR2 SYGVKD. The CDR3 spells CASSYQGPYEQYF. CDR3 in DNA: TGTGCCAGCAGTTACCAAGGACCCTACGAGCAGTACTTC.

The chain combines TRBV30 with TRBJ2-7; a possible D gene is TRBD1 (5 bases). This CDR3 is 12 amino acids long. Germline V gives CDR1 GTSNPN, CDR2 SVGIG (reference sequence). V was cut by 6 bases and J by 5 bases, with 14 bases left in between. The CDR3 nucleotides read TGTGCCTGCAGGGATCTACGGAACGAGCAGTACTTC. Protein: CACRDLRNEQYF.

The chain employs TRBV12-3 or TRBV12-4 and TRBJ1-1, with TRBD1 matching 7 bases. The CDR3 runs to 16 residues. After removal of 6 bases from V and 1 base from J, the junction contained 11 bases not matched to a gene. CDR3 residues: CASSPSLGQQNTEAFF. DNA of the CDR3: TGTGCCAGCAGCCCTAGCCTGGGACAGCAGAACACTGAAGCTTTCTTT.

In its sample, this clonotype was seen many times. The chain is built from TRBV11-2 and TRBJ1-4; 7 bases map to TRBD1. In germline, CDR1 is SGHAT, CDR2 FQNNGV. This CDR3 spans 15 amino acids. The V gene end was trimmed by 1 base and the J gene end by 3 bases; junction bases not matched to a gene: 2. The DNA for the CDR3 is TGTGCCAGCAGCTTAGTCGGGACAGCTAATGAAAAACTGTTTTTT. It specifies CASSLVGTANEKLFF.